One and the same sample provided the 13 T cell receptor beta chains below, sequenced in a study of blood T cell repertoires in COVID-19. Using immunoSEQ multiplex PCR, the repertoire was profiled, and TCRdb retains in-frame clones only, with some absent. The table lists about 180,000 clones, more than 75% of them singletons, with roughly 18% in the top ten. Sequencing was carried out using peripheral blood. Receptors originate from a person aged 70 to 79 with COVID-19, enrolled during active disease.

In DNA, the CDR3 is TGTGCCAGCAGCGTACAGGGCCCTGGAAACACCATATATTTT. This sequence encodes CASSVQGPGNTIYF. The J gene is TRBJ1-3, the V gene TRBV2; a weak D match, TRBD1 (6 bases). This CDR3 region has 14 residues. Per the germline V gene, CDR1 is SNHLY and CDR2 is FYNNEI. V was pared by 6 bases and J by 2 bases, with 11 bases between.

This chain joins TRBV7-2 and TRBJ1-1; tentatively, D is TRBD1 (5 bases). Trimming cost V 5 bases and J 6 bases, with 16 bases left between them. Germline V gene lookup returns CDR1 SGHTA and CDR2 FQGNSA. The CDR3 is made up of 14 amino acids. The CDR3 region is CASSIGGSLAEAFF. CDR3 nucleotides: TGTGCCAGCAGCATCGGGGGTAGTTTGGCTGAAGCTTTCTTT.

The CDR3 sequence is CASSPRPGLAATGELFF. As DNA, the CDR3 is TGTGCCAGCAGCCCCCGACCGGGACTAGCGGCCACCGGGGAGCTGTTTTTT. This rearrangement joins TRBV7-6 to TRBJ2-2; TRBD2 agrees at 11 bases. With V trimmed by 5 bases and J by 4 bases, 9 bases remained unmatched. The CDR3 sequence is 17 residues long. Germline CDR1 and CDR2: SGHVS and FNYEAQ.

This rearrangement joins TRBV27 to TRBJ2-7; 10 positions match TRBD1. CDR1 is MNHEY and CDR2 is SMNVEV in the germline V gene (reference sequence). V dropped 3 bases and J dropped 5; count of bases not matched to a gene: 4. This CDR3 has 14 amino acids. The CDR3 coding sequence is TGTGCCAGCAGTTTGGGGACAGGGGCGAACGAGCAGTACTTC. Translating it yields CASSLGTGANEQYF.

The chain couples TRBV10-3 to TRBJ2-3; TRBD1 agrees at 8 bases. The CDR3 runs 14 residues. The germline V gene has CDR1 ENHRY and CDR2 SYGVKD. V was pared by 5 bases and J by 8 bases, with 9 bases of the junction left unmatched. In nucleotides, the CDR3 is TGTGCCATCAGTAACCCCAGGGGGCTGGCTACGCAGTATTTT. It is translated as CAISNPRGLATQYF.

DNA of the CDR3: TGTGCCAGCGCGGGCGGTAGCGGGTACAATGAGCAGTTCTTC. Translation gives CASAGGSGYNEQFF. The chain has TRBV6-5 and TRBJ2-1, with 7 bases lining up with TRBD2. In germline, CDR1 is MNHEY, CDR2 SVGAGI. The trim removed 8 bases at V and 4 bases at J, leaving 8 bases unmatched. The CDR3 has 14 residues.

V and J are TRBV5-1 and TRBJ2-7; no definite D call. The germline CDR1 and CDR2 sequences are SGHRS and YFSETQ. The CDR3 totals 15 residues. Trimming removed 0 bases at V and 0 bases at J, with 10 bases between. CDR3: CASSLANPGSYEQYF. The DNA of the CDR3 is TGCGCCAGCAGCTTGGCCAATCCCGGCTCCTACGAGCAGTACTTC.

DNA for the CDR3: TGTGCCAGTAGTATCCGGACACTCCTAGGAAACACCATATATTTT. Translation gives CASSIRTLLGNTIYF. V is TRBV19 and J is TRBJ1-3; possibly TRBD1 for D (5 bases). Trimming took off 3 bases at V and 4 bases at J, with 13 bases between the two ends. The CDR3 runs 15 residues. CDR1 and CDR2 (germline): LNHDA, SQIVND (reference sequence).

To note about this clone: The junction shows a germline mismatch at one end, possibly a read error. The chain has TRBV5-1 and TRBJ1-1; D not certain. Germline V gene data show CDR1 as SGHRS and CDR2 as YFSETQ. The CDR3 spans 14 residues. This CDR3 reads CASSLALQNAEAFF. The DNA of the CDR3 is TGCGCCAGCAGCTTGGCCCTACAGAACGCTGAAGCTTTCTTT. Supplemented by reference TRBV5-1 and TRBJ1-1, the full variable domain reads KAGVTQTPRYLIKTRGQQVTLSCSPISGHRSVSWYQQTPGQGLQFLFEYFSETQRNKGNFPGRFSGRQFSNSRSEMNVSTLELGDSALYLCASSLALQNAEAFFGQGTRLTVV.

This sequence joins TRBV29-1 and TRBJ2-1; 8 bases agree with TRBD2. The CDR3 is 15 amino acids. Looked up from germline, CDR1 is SQVTM and CDR2 is ANQGSEA. The J segment lost 2 bases and the V segment lost 5 bases, leaving 8 bases of the junction unmatched. The CDR3 loop reads CSVMGLAGPYNEQFF. The CDR3 region has the DNA TGCAGCGTTATGGGTCTAGCGGGCCCCTACAATGAGCAGTTCTTC.

The sample holds a few counts of this clone. V and J are TRBV11-3 and TRBJ2-5; no firm D call. Germline V lookup: CDR1 SGHNT, CDR2 YENEEA. Trimming pared 5 bases from V and 7 bases from J, leaving 14 bases between. This CDR3 has 13 residues. The CDR3 coding sequence is TGTGCCAGCAGCCTGCAGGCTGATGGGACCCAGTACTTC. This sequence encodes CASSLQADGTQYF.

This chain links TRBV12-3 or TRBV12-4 with TRBJ2-7; D gene unclear. The CDR3 consists of 12 residues. The V end lost 2 bases, the J end lost 9 bases, and 11 bases lay between the germline ends. The CDR3 is CASSLTGVSQYF. In DNA, the CDR3 is TGTGCCAGCAGTTTAACTGGAGTTTCGCAGTACTTC.

This chain's CDR3 is CASSQVRTSGRGAVFF. The CDR3 nucleotides read TGCGCCAGCAGCCAAGTTAGAACTAGCGGGAGGGGGGCCGTGTTCTTC. The chain recombines TRBV4-1 with TRBJ2-1; 13 bases map to TRBD2. Germline CDR1 and CDR2: MGHRA and YSYEKL. Trimming took 1 base from V and 15 from J; bases not matched to a gene: 12. CDR3 length: 16 amino acids.